The sequence of this T cell receptor (beta chain) was determined in a study of cytomegalovirus exposure and HLA in healthy donors. Primers included in the PCR were 60 Vbeta and 13 Jbeta primers. Method: immunoSEQ multiplex PCR; TCRdb's copy keeps in-frame clones and lacks some. The data contain 100,000 to 140,000 clones, 70% to 80% of them singletons. General study results and limits: Researchers reported in a later analysis that common viral pathogens appeared linked to several top clusters. After further analysis at a later stage, roughly 16,000 TCR beta sequences were associated with HLA alleles at 0.05 false discovery rate. For TCR beta chains, V- and J-gene trimming was later linked to a missense DCLRE1C variant. Several V segments, TRBV6-2 and TRBV6-3 among them, could not be told apart and were dropped.

Trimming cost V 2 bases and J 1 base, with 11 bases left between them. This CDR3 has 15 amino acids. CDR1 is SGHNT, CDR2 YYREEE, per germline (reference sequence). For this clone: Its target is unknown.

The TCR comes from a man between 18 and 29 years old in good health and CMV-seronegative. This sequence joins TRBV5-4 and TRBJ2-3, with D perhaps matching TRBD1 (6 bases). Sequenced input: PBMCs. The CDR3 is CASSFDGQRTDTQYF. The CDR3 DNA reads as TGTGCCAGCAGCTTCGATGGACAGCGCACAGATACGCAGTATTTT.